The text below deals with one TCR beta chain. The antigen is not known. The CDR3 covers 15 residues. Germline V gene lookup returns CDR1 KGHDR and CDR2 SFDVKD. V lost 7 bases and J lost 7; bases outside the gene matches: 13. These data belong to a study of T-cell memory formation after mild COVID-19. Study-level background: The TCR clusters were mostly specific to one donor.

Study-level results: CD4+ contracting clones were mainly CM and EM; CD8+ ones, EMRA. While clones contracting from day 15 to 85 were balanced between CD4 and CD8, later expanders leaned CD4+.

From 5'RACE with constant-segment primers came TCR alpha and TCR beta cDNA libraries that carried sample barcodes and UMIs. MiXCR, applied by TCRdb to the 5' RACE reads, yields one record per CDR3 protein. There are fewer than 150,000 distinct CDR3 sequences in the sample; around 14% occur only once, and around 28% lies in the top ten. V usage is TRBV24-1 and J usage is TRBJ2-7; the match to TRBD1 covers 9 bases. The source is an adult woman who had mild COVID-19 (a few samples of this study predate the infection). Cell type and time point are not known. Material: PBMCs or a T cell subset sorted from them (not recorded which). The CDR3 DNA reads TGTGCCACCAGCCCGCGGGGGACAGGGACTCCGGAGCAGTACTTC. This encodes CATSPRGTGTPEQYF.